This passage covers 15 T cell receptor beta chains from one sample sequenced in a study of blood T cell repertoires in COVID-19. Using immunoSEQ multiplex PCR, the repertoire was profiled, and TCRdb retains in-frame clones only, with some absent. This table has 130,000 to 150,000 clones, roughly 80% appearing once. The sample taken for sequencing was peripheral blood. These receptors were taken from a woman aged 40 to 50 with active or convalescent COVID-19.

To note about this clone: Within the sample, other DNA sequences also encode this same CDR3. J is TRBJ1-5 and V is TRBV5-1; D is ambiguous. This CDR3 comprises 13 residues. V lost 3 bases and J lost 5, with 9 bases in between. Per the germline V gene, CDR1 is SGHRS and CDR2 is YFSETQ. As DNA, the CDR3 is TGCGCCAGCAGCTCCGGGGTGGATCAGCCCCAGCATTTT. It encodes CASSSGVDQPQHF.

The rearrangement joins TRBV7-6 to TRBJ1-2, with no clear D. Germline V lookup: CDR1 SGHVS, CDR2 FNYEAQ. Deletions cut 2 bases from V and 8 bases from J, with 18 bases between. The CDR3 sequence is 15 residues long. The CDR3 sequence is CASSLSGSQRGGYTF. The DNA of the CDR3 is TGTGCCAGCAGCTTATCTGGGTCCCAGAGAGGAGGCTACACCTTC.

The chain recombines TRBV21-1 with TRBJ1-2; the D call in the table, TRBD1, was not verified against the DNA. TRBV21-1 is a listed pseudogene. The CDR3 spans 12 residues. The CDR3 spells CATYRRCYGYTF. As DNA, the CDR3 is TGTGCCACTTACAGACGGTGCTATGGCTACACCTTC.

The chain combines TRBV5-6 with TRBJ1-1, with TRBD1 identical over 7 bases. Losses at the gene ends were 4 bases for V and 1 base for J; bases not matched to a gene: 7. Germline CDR1 is SGHDT and CDR2 is YYEEEE. CDR3 length: 15 amino acids. In DNA form, the CDR3 reads TGTGCCAGCAGCCGGACGGACAGGTGGAACACTGAAGCTTTCTTT. It translates to CASSRTDRWNTEAFF.

The chain joins TRBV19 to TRBJ2-1; D gene uncertain. V was clipped by 3 bases and J by 6 bases, with 12 bases between them. This CDR3 contains 14 residues. The germline V gene has CDR1 LNHDA and CDR2 SQIVND (reference sequence). The CDR3 spells CASSILPHGNEQFF. The CDR3 DNA sequence: TGTGCCAGTAGTATCCTACCCCATGGCAATGAGCAGTTCTTC.

The V call is TRBV12-3 or TRBV12-4, the J call TRBJ1-1, with a weak D call TRBD1 (6 bases). This CDR3 has 13 amino acids. Trimming stripped 6 bases from V and 1 base from J, with 9 bases between. CDR3 nucleotide sequence: TGTGCCAGCAGGACACAGGGGAACACTGAAGCTTTCTTT. Its protein is CASRTQGNTEAFF.

The V and J genes are TRBV18 and TRBJ1-2; 8 bases are shared with TRBD1. V was pared by 3 bases and J by 4 bases, with 10 bases of the junction left unmatched. Per the germline V gene, CDR1 is KGHSH and CDR2 is LQKENI. This CDR3 is built from 16 residues. The CDR3 region is CASSPFGQGGVYGYTF. CDR3 DNA sequence: TGTGCCAGCTCACCTTTTGGACAGGGAGGCGTCTATGGCTACACCTTC. The variable domain in full, completed from reference TRBV18 and TRBJ1-2, reads NAGVMQNPRHLVRRRGQEARLRCSPMKGHSHVYWYRQLPEEGLKFMVYLQKENIIDESGMPKERFSAEFPKEGPSILRIQQVVRGDSAAYFCASSPFGQGGVYGYTFGSGTRLTVV.

This sequence joins TRBV6-5 and TRBJ1-6, with 8 bases matching TRBD1. J gave up 7 bases and V 9 bases, and 8 bases lay outside the gene matches. The CDR3 runs to 14 residues. The germline gives CDR1 MNHEY, CDR2 SVGAGI. The CDR3 DNA is TGTGCCAGTAGGACAGGGCTGGGGAATTCACCCCTCCACTTT. It specifies CASRTGLGNSPLHF.

The chain combines TRBV5-6 with TRBJ2-7, with D maybe TRBD2 (6 bases). Trimming took off 0 bases at V and 1 base at J, with 11 bases between the two ends. CDR1 SGHDT and CDR2 YYEEEE come from the germline V gene. This CDR3 has 15 amino acids. CDR3 loop: CASSLGPEGSYEQYF. Here the CDR3 DNA reads TGTGCCAGCAGCTTGGGACCGGAGGGATCCTACGAGCAGTACTTC.

About this clone: A read error may produce the germline difference seen at one junction end. The chain links TRBV7-7 to TRBJ2-2, with TRBD2 identical over 7 bases. Germline assignment: CDR1 SSHAT and CDR2 FNYEAQ (reference sequence). The CDR3 is made up of 16 amino acids. As DNA, the CDR3 is TGTGCTAGCAGCCCGTGGGAGGGCTCGAACACCGGGGAGCTGTTTTTT. It yields the protein CASSPWEGSNTGELFF.

This chain uses TRBV7-9 with TRBJ2-5; 8 nucleotides line up with TRBD1. V lost 5 bases, J lost 5 bases, and 1 base stayed unmatched. The germline CDR1 and CDR2 sequences are SEHNR and FQNEAQ (reference sequence). The length of the CDR3 is 12 residues. In DNA, the CDR3 is TGTGCCAGCAGCCGGACAGGGGAGACCCAGTACTTC. It is translated as CASSRTGETQYF. Combining the CDR3 with reference TRBV7-9 and TRBJ2-5 gives the whole variable domain DTGVSQNPRHKITKRGQNVTFRCDPISEHNRLYWYRQTLGQGPEFLTYFQNEAQLEKSRLLSDRFSAERPKGSFSTLEIQRTEQGDSAMYLCASSRTGETQYFGPGTRLLVL.

The gene calls are TRBV19 and TRBJ1-6, with 8 bases aligning to TRBD1. There are 14 residues in the CDR3. In germline, CDR1 is LNHDA, CDR2 SQIVND (reference sequence). Trimming cost V 3 bases and J 7 bases; bases outside gene matches: 2. CDR3 residues: CASSIGQGNSPLHF. In DNA form, the CDR3 reads TGTGCCAGTAGTATTGGACAGGGAAATTCACCCCTCCACTTT.

The J gene is TRBJ1-4, the V gene TRBV27, with D possibly being TRBD1 (5 bases). CDR1 and CDR2 (germline): MNHEY, SMNVEV (reference sequence). The length of the CDR3 is 17 residues. Trimming shortened V by 5 bases and J by 8 bases, and 24 bases separated the two germline ends. The CDR3 bases are TGTGCCAGCAGTCCCACGGGGGTCAGGCAGTATATCGAAAAACTGTTTTTT. The encoded protein is CASSPTGVRQYIEKLFF.

Concerning this clone itself: Other DNA sequences in the same sample also yield this CDR3. V gene TRBV27 combines with J gene TRBJ2-1; weak D call: TRBD2 (6 bases). The CDR3 covers 15 residues. The germline V gene has CDR1 MNHEY and CDR2 SMNVEV (reference sequence). V was shortened by 2 bases and J by 0 bases, with 8 bases between the two germline ends. The CDR3 DNA reads TGTGCCAGCAGTTTAGCGGGAAGCTCCTACAATGAGCAGTTCTTC. Translated: CASSLAGSSYNEQFF.

V gene TRBV5-1 combines with J gene TRBJ1-6, with D uncertain. Germline assignment: CDR1 SGHRS and CDR2 YFSETQ. The CDR3 spans 11 residues. The V gene lost 4 bases and the J gene lost 10 bases, with 6 bases spanning the gap. This CDR3 reads CASSPGSPLHF. CDR3 bases: TGCGCCAGCAGCCCAGGCTCACCCCTCCACTTT. The full variable domain, with the rest looked up from reference TRBV5-1 and TRBJ1-6, is KAGVTQTPRYLIKTRGQQVTLSCSPISGHRSVSWYQQTPGQGLQFLFEYFSETQRNKGNFPGRFSGRQFSNSRSEMNVSTLELGDSALYLCASSPGSPLHFGNGTRLTVT.